This section outlines one T cell receptor beta chain sequence together with its context. Time point denoted: cycle 4 day 1 (C4D1), after about 6 weeks of nivolumab. Each patient relapsed following autologous stem cell transplantation, and prior brentuximab vedotin exposure differed. The data are from a study of PD-1 blockade in classical Hodgkin lymphoma. Between the trimmed V and J ends, which lost 6 bases and 5 bases, there was a span of 11 bases. This CDR3 spans 13 amino acids. From germline, CDR1 is MDHEN and CDR2 SYDVKM. Profiling relied on immunoSEQ multiplex PCR, and the TCRdb table lists in-frame clones only, not all of them. The table includes 64,000 or so clones, about 90% detected once.

Specimen: peripheral blood mononuclear cells (PBMCs), collected before the fourth cycle of nivolumab. The sequence was collected from a human donor with classical Hodgkin lymphoma. The J gene is TRBJ1-5, the V gene TRBV28, with a weak D call TRBD1 (5 bases). The CDR3 nucleotides are TGTGCCAGCAGATGGGGGGGGGATCAGCCCCAGCATTTT. Amino acids: CASRWGGDQPQHF.